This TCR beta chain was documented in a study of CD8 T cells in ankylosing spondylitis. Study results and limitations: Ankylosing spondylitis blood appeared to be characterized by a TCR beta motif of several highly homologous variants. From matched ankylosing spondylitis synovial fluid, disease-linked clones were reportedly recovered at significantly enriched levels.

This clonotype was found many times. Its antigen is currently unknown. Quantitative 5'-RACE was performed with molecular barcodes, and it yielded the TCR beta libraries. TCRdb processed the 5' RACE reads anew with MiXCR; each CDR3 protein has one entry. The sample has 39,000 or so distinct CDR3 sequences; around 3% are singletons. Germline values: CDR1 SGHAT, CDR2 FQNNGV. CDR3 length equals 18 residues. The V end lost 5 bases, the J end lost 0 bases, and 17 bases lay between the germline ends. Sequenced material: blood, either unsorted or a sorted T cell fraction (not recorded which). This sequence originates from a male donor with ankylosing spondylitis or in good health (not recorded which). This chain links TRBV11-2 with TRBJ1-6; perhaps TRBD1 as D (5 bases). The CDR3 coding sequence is TGTGCCAGCAGCATGGGACCGCTCGGCTACTCCTATAATTCACCCCTCCACTTT. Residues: CASSMGPLGYSYNSPLHF.